This T cell receptor beta chain derives from a study of blood T cells in healthy people across ages. As for the study in general: T cells yielded about one barcoded beta molecule per two cells through template switching.

PCR was performed a second time for about 7 to 11 cycles using a sample-barcoded 5' primer and a J-beta primer mix. TCRdb reanalysed the 5' RACE reads using MiXCR and keeps one entry per CDR3 protein. The data contain around 970,000 distinct CDR3 sequences, just over 50% of them singletons. Study-wide results and caveats: Per-million-T-cell TCR beta diversity fell roughly linearly with age. With unsorted PBMCs, a conclusive comparison of naive versus antigen-experienced cells was not possible.

This clonotype was seen once. Its specificity is unknown. Germline CDR1 reads SGHRS; CDR2 reads YFSETQ. This CDR3 has 19 amino acids. The J segment lost 1 base and the V segment lost 3 bases, leaving 12 bases of the junction unmatched. The TCR was taken from a woman aged 55-75 years in good health. What was sequenced was blood. This rearrangement joins TRBV5-1 to TRBJ2-1, with 11 bases that match TRBD2. Here the CDR3 reads CASSSPPKRLAGSYNEQFF. CDR3 nucleotide sequence: TGCGCCAGCAGCTCCCCCCCTAAAAGACTAGCGGGGTCCTACAATGAGCAGTTCTTC.